The next 15 T cell receptor beta chains were all read from a single sample in a study of cytomegalovirus exposure and HLA in healthy donors. 13 Jbeta primers and 60 Vbeta primers were used for the PCR. Data came from immunoSEQ multiplex PCR; TCRdb stores just in-frame clones and leaves some out. The data show 110,000 or so clones, less than 70% seen once. Sequenced input: PBMCs. All receptors come from a woman in her 70s in good health and CMV-seropositive.

CDR3 coding DNA: TGTGCCAGCAGCTTGAGACAGGGGAGCATCTACGAGCAGTACTTC. It yields the protein CASSLRQGSIYEQYF. The gene calls are TRBV5-8 and TRBJ2-7, with TRBD1 identical over 8 bases. CDR1 SGHTS and CDR2 YDEGEE come from the germline V gene. The J segment lost 3 bases and the V segment lost 1 base, leaving 6 bases of the junction unmatched. The CDR3 runs to 15 residues.

The CDR3 DNA reads TGTGCCAGCAGCTTAGGTGTAGCGGGGGTATACGAGCAGTACTTC. Residues: CASSLGVAGVYEQYF. V and J are TRBV7-8 and TRBJ2-7; 9 bases fit TRBD2. The CDR3 runs 15 residues. CDR1 and CDR2 from the germline V gene are SGHVS and FQNEAQ. V gave up 1 base and J gave up 4 bases; unmatched junction bases: 5.

The chain recombines TRBV19 with TRBJ2-5, with D tentatively TRBD1 (6 bases). Germline loops: CDR1 LNHDA, CDR2 SQIVND (reference sequence). CDR3 length equals 15 residues. V was cut by 3 bases and J by 5 bases, with 16 bases left in between. The CDR3 is CASSIIDRPSETQYF. Here the CDR3 DNA reads TGTGCCAGTAGTATTATTGACAGGCCTTCGGAGACCCAGTACTTC.

CDR3 nucleotide sequence: TGTGCCAGCAGCTTCACAGGGGGTGGGACAGATACGCAGTATTTT. Translation: CASSFTGGGTDTQYF. V is TRBV7-3 and J is TRBJ2-3, with 8 bases lining up with TRBD1. After removal of 3 bases from V and 3 bases from J, the junction contained 5 bases not matched to a gene. Germline V gene sequence: CDR1 SGHTA, CDR2 FQGTGA. The CDR3 extends over 15 amino acids.

The rearrangement links TRBV5-6 to TRBJ1-2; D ambiguous. V was trimmed by 3 bases and J by 10 bases, leaving 13 bases between them. The CDR3 totals 12 residues. Germline V gene data show CDR1 as SGHDT and CDR2 as YYEEEE. The CDR3 loop reads CASSSNNSPYTF. The CDR3 nucleotides are TGTGCCAGCAGCTCTAATAACTCCCCCTACACCTTC.

The chain joins TRBV19 to TRBJ2-2; D call uncertain. V lost 6 bases and J 5 bases, leaving 10 bases between the germline ends. The CDR3 runs 13 residues. The germline V gene has CDR1 LNHDA and CDR2 SQIVND (reference sequence). The CDR3 here is CASRGGRTGELFF. The CDR3, as DNA: TGTGCCAGTAGGGGTGGGCGTACCGGGGAGCTGTTTTTT. Drawing the rest from reference TRBV19 and TRBJ2-2, the complete variable domain is DGGITQSPKYLFRKEGQNVTLSCEQNLNHDAMYWYRQDPGQGLRLIYYSQIVNDFQKGDIAEGYSVSREKKESFPLTVTSAQKNPTAFYLCASRGGRTGELFFGEGSRLTVL.

This clone was seen a few times. The chain combines TRBV6-5 with TRBJ1-1; 9 bases align to TRBD1. V shed 5 bases, J shed 5 bases, and the junction held 9 bases outside the gene matches. CDR1 MNHEY and CDR2 SVGAGI come from the germline V gene. This CDR3 comprises 15 residues. CDR3: CASSRQGGWSTEAFF. CDR3 coding DNA: TGTGCCAGCAGTCGACAGGGGGGATGGAGTACTGAAGCTTTCTTT.

The chain is built from TRBV5-1 and TRBJ1-1, with TRBD1 matching over 7 bases. Trimming at V came to 5 bases and at J to 3 bases, leaving 4 bases not matched to a gene. The length of the CDR3 is 13 residues. Germline lookup yields CDR1 SGHRS and CDR2 YFSETQ. DNA of the CDR3: TGCGCCAGCAGTGCCCAGGGGGACACTGAAGCTTTCTTT. Protein sequence: CASSAQGDTEAFF.

The V and J genes are TRBV21-1 and TRBJ1-1. TRBV21-1 is listed as a pseudogene. The CDR3 loop spans 14 amino acids. The CDR3 DNA sequence: TGTGCCAGCAGCATCCACGCGAGGAGACCTGAAGCTTTCTTT. Translated, it gives CASSIHARRPEAFF.

In nucleotides, the CDR3 is TGTGCCAGCTCACCCCGGACAGCAGAAAATAATTCACCCCTCCACTTT. Translating gives CASSPRTAENNSPLHF. The chain employs TRBV18 and TRBJ1-6, with D possibly TRBD1 on 6 matching bases. The CDR3 covers 16 residues. V was clipped by 3 bases and J by 5 bases, with 14 bases between them. Germline CDR1 reads KGHSH; CDR2 reads LQKENI.

The chain combines TRBV29-1 with TRBJ2-2, with a weak D call TRBD1 (5 bases). The V gene's germline CDR1 is SQVTM and CDR2 ANQGSEA. Trimming stripped 6 bases from V and 1 base from J, with 12 bases between. The CDR3 is 14 amino acids. The CDR3 DNA follows: TGCAGCGTGCAGGGATGGGAGAACACCGGGGAGCTGTTTTTT. Translated, it gives CSVQGWENTGELFF.

The table lists this clone with a few counts. The chain combines TRBV10-3 with TRBJ2-5; 8 bases align to TRBD2. CDR3 size: 16 residues. CDR1 is ENHRY, CDR2 SYGVKD, per germline. V lost 2 bases to trimming and J lost 5 bases; unmatched junction nucleotides: 10. The CDR3 is CAISEGGGGISETQYF. The CDR3 DNA sequence: TGTGCCATCAGTGAGGGAGGCGGGGGGATATCGGAGACCCAGTACTTC.

The chain is built from TRBV7-9 and TRBJ1-1, with no clear D. CDR1 and CDR2 from the germline V gene are SEHNR and FQNEAQ (reference sequence). The CDR3 has 16 amino acids. Trimming removed 2 bases at V and 3 bases at J, with 16 bases between. The CDR3 nucleotides are TGTGCCAGCAGCTTAATTCTCGGGAGTGCGGACACTGAAGCTTTCTTT. It encodes CASSLILGSADTEAFF.

This chain connects TRBV25-1 to TRBJ2-3, with 8 bases fitting TRBD1. J was trimmed by 2 bases and V by 4 bases; bases with no gene match: 8. Germline CDR1 is MGHDK and CDR2 is SYGVNS. CDR3 length equals 16 residues. Written as DNA, the CDR3 is TGTGCCAGCAGTGCAATTTCCCAGGGGGCCACAGATACGCAGTATTTT. Translating it yields CASSAISQGATDTQYF.

In its sample, this clone was seen many times. The V call is TRBV7-2, the J call TRBJ1-3, with D possibly TRBD1 on 6 matching bases. Germline V gene lookup returns CDR1 SGHTA and CDR2 FQGNSA. V gave up 4 bases and J gave up 4 bases, with 14 bases separating them. The length of the CDR3 is 15 residues. The CDR3 DNA sequence: TGTGCCAGCAGCTCTGGACAGTCAAGAGGAAACACCATATATTTT. Its translation is CASSSGQSRGNTIYF.